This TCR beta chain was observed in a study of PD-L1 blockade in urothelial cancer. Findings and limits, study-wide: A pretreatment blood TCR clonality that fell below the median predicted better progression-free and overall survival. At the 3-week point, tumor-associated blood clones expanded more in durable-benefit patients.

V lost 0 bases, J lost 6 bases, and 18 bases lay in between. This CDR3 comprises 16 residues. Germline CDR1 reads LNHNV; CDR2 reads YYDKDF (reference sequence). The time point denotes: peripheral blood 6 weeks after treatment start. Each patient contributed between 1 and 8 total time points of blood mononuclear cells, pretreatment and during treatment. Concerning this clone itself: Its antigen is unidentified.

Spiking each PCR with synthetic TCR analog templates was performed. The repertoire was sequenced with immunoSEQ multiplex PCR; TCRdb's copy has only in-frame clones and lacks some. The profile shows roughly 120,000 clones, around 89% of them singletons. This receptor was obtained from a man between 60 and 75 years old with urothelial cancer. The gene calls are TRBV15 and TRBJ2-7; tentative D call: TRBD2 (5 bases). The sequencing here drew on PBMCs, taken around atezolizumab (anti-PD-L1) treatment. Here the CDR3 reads CATSRDFDGGPFEQYF. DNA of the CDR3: TGTGCCACCAGCAGAGATTTTGATGGAGGACCCTTCGAGCAGTACTTC. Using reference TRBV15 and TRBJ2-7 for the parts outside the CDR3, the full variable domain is DAMVIQNPRYQVTQFGKPVTLSCSQTLNHNVMYWYQQKSSQAPKLLFHYYDKDFNNEADTPDNFQSRRPNTSFCFLDIRSPGLGDTAMYLCATSRDFDGGPFEQYFGPGTRLTVT.